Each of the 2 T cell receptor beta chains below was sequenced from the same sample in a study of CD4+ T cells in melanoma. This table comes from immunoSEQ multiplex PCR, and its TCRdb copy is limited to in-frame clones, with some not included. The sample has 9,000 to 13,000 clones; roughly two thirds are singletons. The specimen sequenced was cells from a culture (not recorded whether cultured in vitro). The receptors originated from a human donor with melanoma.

Here the CDR3 reads CASSLGSRGQGELFF. The CDR3 DNA sequence: TGTGCCAGCAGCTTAGGGTCCCGGGGGCAAGGGGAGCTGTTTTTT. The chain joins TRBV7-6 to TRBJ2-2; the D call may be TRBD1 or TRBD2 (6 bases each). There are 15 residues in the CDR3. The germline gives CDR1 SGHVS, CDR2 FNYEAQ. V lost 1 base and J 8 bases, leaving 14 bases between the germline ends. The full variable domain, rest sourced from reference TRBV7-6 and TRBJ2-2, is GAGVSQSPRYKVTKRGQDVALRCDPISGHVSLYWYRQALGQGPEFLTYFNYEAQQDKSGLPNDRFSAERPEGSISTLTIQRTEQRDSAMYRCASSLGSRGQGELFFGEGSRLTVL.

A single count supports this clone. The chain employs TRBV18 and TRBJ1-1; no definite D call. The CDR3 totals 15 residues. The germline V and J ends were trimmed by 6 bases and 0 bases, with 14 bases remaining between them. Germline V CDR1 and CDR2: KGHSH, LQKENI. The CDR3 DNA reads TGTGCCAGCTCTCCGACGGACTTCATGAACACTGAAGCTTTCTTT. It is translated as CASSPTDFMNTEAFF.